The next 12 T cell receptor beta chains were all read from a single sample in a study of cytomegalovirus exposure and HLA in healthy donors. Some clones are missing from TCRdb's copy, which holds only in-frame ones; the method was immunoSEQ multiplex PCR. The sample has approximately 99,000 clones; approximately 85% are singletons. The sample consisted of PBMCs. The receptors derive from a woman younger than 30 in good health and CMV-seronegative.

CDR3 DNA: TGTGCCAGCAGCCCCCTTCCGGACACTAACTATGGCTACACCTTC. Translating gives CASSPLPDTNYGYTF. The J gene is TRBJ1-2, the V gene TRBV11-1; D might be TRBD1 (5 bases). The CDR3 runs to 15 residues. V was clipped by 5 bases and J by 0 bases, with 13 bases between them. CDR1 is SGHAT and CDR2 is FQDESV in the germline V gene (reference sequence).

This clone showed up just a few times. The rearrangement links TRBV28 to TRBJ2-3; 13 nucleotides line up with TRBD2. From germline, CDR1 is MDHEN and CDR2 SYDVKM. The trim removed 8 bases at V and 3 bases at J, leaving 2 bases unmatched. The CDR3 covers 14 residues. The CDR3 spells CASLLAGGTDTQYF. DNA for the CDR3: TGTGCCAGCCTACTAGCGGGGGGGACAGATACGCAGTATTTT.

This rearrangement joins TRBV28 to TRBJ1-4; 8 bases are shared with TRBD1. Germline V CDR1 and CDR2: MDHEN, SYDVKM. The CDR3 runs 16 residues. After removal of 6 bases from V and 0 bases from J, the junction contained 6 bases not matched to a gene. The CDR3 DNA reads as TGTGCCAGCAGCCGACAGGGGTTCCCAACTAATGAAAAACTGTTTTTT. This codes for CASSRQGFPTNEKLFF.

The chain has TRBV7-2 and TRBJ2-5; D is perhaps TRBD1 (6 bases). Trimming pared 0 bases from V and 2 bases from J, leaving 10 bases between. Per the germline V gene, CDR1 is SGHTA and CDR2 is FQGNSA. This CDR3 is 15 amino acids long. Here the CDR3 reads CASSLAQGPQETQYF. In nucleotides, the CDR3 is TGTGCCAGCAGCTTAGCACAGGGACCACAAGAGACCCAGTACTTC.

This chain uses TRBV6-5 with TRBJ1-3; D call uncertain. V gave up 5 bases and J gave up 0 bases, with 8 bases separating them. The CDR3 consists of 14 residues. The germline CDR1 and CDR2 sequences are MNHEY and SVGAGI. CDR3 protein: CASSDTVSGNTIYF. CDR3 nucleotide sequence: TGTGCCAGCAGTGACACGGTCTCTGGAAACACCATATATTTT.

This clone appeared a few times. V usage is TRBV9 and J usage is TRBJ2-1; no definite D call. The CDR3 spans 16 residues. V gave up 0 bases and J gave up 0 bases, with 10 bases separating them. Germline assignment: CDR1 SGDLS and CDR2 YYNGEE. The CDR3 DNA follows: TGTGCCAGCAGCGTAGGGAGCTCGAGCTCCTACAATGAGCAGTTCTTC. Residues: CASSVGSSSSYNEQFF.

The chain is built from TRBV7-9 and TRBJ1-2, with D maybe TRBD1 (6 bases). Germline V gene sequence: CDR1 SEHNR, CDR2 FQNEAQ (reference sequence). Trimming removed 5 bases from V and 5 bases from J, with 27 bases in between. The CDR3 covers 18 residues. The CDR3 sequence is CASSESTPGTGKGYGYTF. The DNA for the CDR3 is TGTGCCAGCAGCGAAAGTACTCCAGGTACAGGGAAGGGGTATGGCTACACCTTC.

This chain joins TRBV11-2 and TRBJ2-1; a weak D match, TRBD2 (6 bases). Germline CDR1 reads SGHAT; CDR2 reads FQNNGV. CDR3 length: 12 amino acids. V lost 1 base to trimming and J lost 9 bases, with 7 bases between them. This CDR3 reads CASSLGLGEQFF. CDR3 DNA sequence: TGTGCCAGCAGCTTAGGACTAGGTGAGCAGTTCTTC.

This chain joins TRBV4-1 and TRBJ1-1; TRBD1 is a possible D gene (5 bases). Germline V gives CDR1 MGHRA, CDR2 YSYEKL. V was pared by 0 bases and J by 0 bases, with 20 bases between. The CDR3 runs 19 residues. The CDR3 nucleotides read TGCGCCAGCAGCCAAGACTTGGCGGGACGCCTTTCCATGAACACTGAAGCTTTCTTT. This gives the protein CASSQDLAGRLSMNTEAFF.

A remark on this clone: A junction boundary mismatches the germline segment, possibly from a read error. The genes are TRBV7-3 and TRBJ1-1, with no clear D. The germline V gene has CDR1 SGHTA and CDR2 FQGTGA. There are 13 residues in the CDR3. The CDR3, as DNA: TGTGCCAGCAGCTTAACATGGAACAGTGAAGCTTTCTTT. Residues: CASSLTWNSEAFF. The entire variable domain, with the rest obtained from reference TRBV7-3 and TRBJ1-1, is as follows: GAGVSQTPSNKVTEKGKYVELRCDPISGHTALYWYRQSLGQGPEFLIYFQGTGAADDSGLPNDRFFAVRPEGSVSTLKIQRTERGDSAVYLCASSLTWNSEAFFGQGTRLTVV.

The V gene is TRBV7-9, the J gene TRBJ1-2; TRBD1 matches at 7 bases. J gave up 2 bases and V 4 bases, and 13 bases lay outside the gene matches. This CDR3 contains 17 residues. The germline V gene has CDR1 SEHNR and CDR2 FQNEAQ (reference sequence). The CDR3: CASSSTSPGQPNYGYTF. The CDR3 coding sequence is TGTGCCAGCAGCTCAACCTCCCCGGGACAGCCAAACTATGGCTACACCTTC.

This chain connects TRBV14 to TRBJ2-1, with 8 bases lining up with TRBD2. CDR3 length: 16 residues. Germline loops: CDR1 SGHDN, CDR2 FVKESK. The ends lost 2 bases at V and 3 bases at J; junction bases unmatched: 6. The CDR3 spells CASSQFIAGIYNEQFF. CDR3 in DNA: TGTGCCAGCAGCCAATTCATAGCGGGGATCTACAATGAGCAGTTCTTC.